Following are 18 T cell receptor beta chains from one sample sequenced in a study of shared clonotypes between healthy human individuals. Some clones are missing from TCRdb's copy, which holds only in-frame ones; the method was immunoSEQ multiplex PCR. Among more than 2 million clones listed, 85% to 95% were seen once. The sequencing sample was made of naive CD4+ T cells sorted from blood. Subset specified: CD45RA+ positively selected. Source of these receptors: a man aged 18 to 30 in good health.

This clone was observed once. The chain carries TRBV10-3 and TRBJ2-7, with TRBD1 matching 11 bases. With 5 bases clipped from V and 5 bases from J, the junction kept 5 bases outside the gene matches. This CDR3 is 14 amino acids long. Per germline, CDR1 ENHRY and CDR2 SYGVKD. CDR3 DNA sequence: TGTGCCATCAGTCCGGGACAGGGGGAAAACGAGCAGTACTTC. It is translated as CAISPGQGENEQYF.

This CDR3 is CASRDPRGETQYF. CDR3 DNA sequence: TGTGCCAGCAGGGACCCTAGGGGAGAGACCCAGTACTTC. The chain recombines TRBV6-4 with TRBJ2-5, with D tentatively TRBD1 (5 bases). The germline gives CDR1 MRHNA, CDR2 SNTAGT. Between the trimmed V and J ends, which lost 6 bases and 4 bases, there was a span of 12 bases. The CDR3 spans 13 residues.

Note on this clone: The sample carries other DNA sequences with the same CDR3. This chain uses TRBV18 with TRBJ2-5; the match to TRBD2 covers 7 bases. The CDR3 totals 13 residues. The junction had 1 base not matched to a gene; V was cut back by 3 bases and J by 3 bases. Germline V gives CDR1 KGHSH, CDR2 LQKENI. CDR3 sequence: CASSPGLKETQYF. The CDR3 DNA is TGTGCCAGCTCACCGGGACTAAAAGAGACCCAGTACTTC. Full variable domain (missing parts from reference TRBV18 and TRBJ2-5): NAGVMQNPRHLVRRRGQEARLRCSPMKGHSHVYWYRQLPEEGLKFMVYLQKENIIDESGMPKERFSAEFPKEGPSILRIQQVVRGDSAAYFCASSPGLKETQYFGPGTRLLVL.

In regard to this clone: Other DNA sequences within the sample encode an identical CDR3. CDR3 DNA: TGCGCCAGCAGCCTAGCCGAGGGGTACGAGCAGTACTTC. Amino acid sequence: CASSLAEGYEQYF. The genes are TRBV5-1 and TRBJ2-7; D assignment may be TRBD1 or TRBD2 (5 bases each). Trimming pared 4 bases from V and 4 bases from J, leaving 12 bases between. The length of the CDR3 is 13 residues. The germline V gene encodes CDR1 SGHRS and CDR2 YFSETQ.

The CDR3 here is CASSSYLAGDSYEQYF. DNA of the CDR3: TGCGCCAGCAGCTCCTATCTAGCGGGGGACTCCTACGAGCAGTACTTC. The chain couples TRBV5-1 to TRBJ2-7; 10 nucleotides agree with TRBD2. The germline gives CDR1 SGHRS, CDR2 YFSETQ. The V segment lost 3 bases and the J segment 0 bases; nucleotides outside the gene matches: 6. The CDR3 spans 16 residues.

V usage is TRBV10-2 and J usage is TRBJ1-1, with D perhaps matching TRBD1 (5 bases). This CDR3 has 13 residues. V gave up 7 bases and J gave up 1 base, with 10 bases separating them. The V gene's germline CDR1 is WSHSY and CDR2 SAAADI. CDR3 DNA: TGCGCCAGCATACGAACAGGGAACACTGAAGCTTTCTTT. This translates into CASIRTGNTEAFF.

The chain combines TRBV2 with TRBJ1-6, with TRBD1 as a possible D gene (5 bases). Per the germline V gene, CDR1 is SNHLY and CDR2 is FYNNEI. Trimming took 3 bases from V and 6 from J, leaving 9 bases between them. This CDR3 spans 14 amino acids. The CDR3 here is CASSEEGFNSPLHF. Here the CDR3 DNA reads TGTGCCAGCAGTGAGGAGGGGTTTAATTCACCCCTCCACTTT.

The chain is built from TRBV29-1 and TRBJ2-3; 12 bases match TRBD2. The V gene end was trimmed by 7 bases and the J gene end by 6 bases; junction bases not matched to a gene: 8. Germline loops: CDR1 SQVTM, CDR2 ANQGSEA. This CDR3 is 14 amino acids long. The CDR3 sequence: CSAAGLAGWDTQYF. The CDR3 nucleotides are TGCAGCGCCGCTGGACTAGCGGGGTGGGATACGCAGTATTTT.

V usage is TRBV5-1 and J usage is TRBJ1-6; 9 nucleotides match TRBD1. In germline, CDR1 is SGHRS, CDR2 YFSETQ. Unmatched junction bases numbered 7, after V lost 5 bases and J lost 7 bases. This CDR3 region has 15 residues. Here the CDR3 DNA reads TGCGCCAGCAGGAGTGAGACAGGGGGAAATTCACCCCTCCACTTT. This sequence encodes CASRSETGGNSPLHF.

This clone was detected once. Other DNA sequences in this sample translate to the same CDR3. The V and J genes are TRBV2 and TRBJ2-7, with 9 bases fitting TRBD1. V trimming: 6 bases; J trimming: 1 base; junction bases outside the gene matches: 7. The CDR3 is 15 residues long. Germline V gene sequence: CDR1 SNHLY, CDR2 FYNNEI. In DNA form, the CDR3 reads TGTGCCAGCAGAGCGACCGGGACAGGGTCCTACGAGCAGTACTTC. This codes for CASRATGTGSYEQYF.

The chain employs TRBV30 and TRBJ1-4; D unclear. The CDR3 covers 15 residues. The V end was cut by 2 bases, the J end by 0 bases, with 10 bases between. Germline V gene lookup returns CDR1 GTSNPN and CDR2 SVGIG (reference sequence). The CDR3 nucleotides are TGTGCCTGGAGTCCGCCTTCTGCAACTAATGAAAAACTGTTTTTT. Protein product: CAWSPPSATNEKLFF.

CDR3 region: CASSIKGYEQYF. For the CDR3, the DNA is TGTGCCAGCAGCATTAAGGGCTACGAGCAGTACTTC. This chain joins TRBV11-2 and TRBJ2-7, with D uncertain. The germline V gene encodes CDR1 SGHAT and CDR2 FQNNGV. The CDR3 is 12 residues long. Trimming shortened V by 5 bases and J by 3 bases, and 8 bases separated the two germline ends.

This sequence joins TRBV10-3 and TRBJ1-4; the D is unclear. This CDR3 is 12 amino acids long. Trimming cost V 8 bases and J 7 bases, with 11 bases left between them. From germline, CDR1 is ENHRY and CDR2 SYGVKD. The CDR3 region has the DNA TGTGCCATCTCCGACGGAGGTGAAAAACTGTTTTTT. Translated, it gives CAISDGGEKLFF.

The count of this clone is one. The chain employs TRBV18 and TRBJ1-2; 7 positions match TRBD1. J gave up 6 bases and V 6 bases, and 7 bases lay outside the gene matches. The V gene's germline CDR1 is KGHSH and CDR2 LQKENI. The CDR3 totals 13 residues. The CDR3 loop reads CASSLQGGDGYTF. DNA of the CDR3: TGTGCCAGCTCTCTTCAGGGGGGAGATGGCTACACCTTC.

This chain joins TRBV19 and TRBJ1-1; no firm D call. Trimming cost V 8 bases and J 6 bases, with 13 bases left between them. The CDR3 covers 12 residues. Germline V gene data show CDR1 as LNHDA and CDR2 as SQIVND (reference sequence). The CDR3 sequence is CASSRRTPEAFF. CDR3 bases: TGTGCCAGTTCACGGAGGACGCCTGAAGCTTTCTTT.

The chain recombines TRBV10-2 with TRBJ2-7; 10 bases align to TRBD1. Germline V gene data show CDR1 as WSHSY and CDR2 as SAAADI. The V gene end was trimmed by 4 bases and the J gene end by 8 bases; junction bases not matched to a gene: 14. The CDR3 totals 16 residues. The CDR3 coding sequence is TGCGCCAGCAGTGGGCAGCGCCCCGGACAGGGGGAGAAGCAGTACTTC. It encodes CASSGQRPGQGEKQYF.

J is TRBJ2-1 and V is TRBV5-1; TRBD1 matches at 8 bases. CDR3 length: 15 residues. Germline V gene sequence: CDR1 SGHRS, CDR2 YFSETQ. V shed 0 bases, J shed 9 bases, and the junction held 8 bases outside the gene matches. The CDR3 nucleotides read TGCGCCAGCAGCTTGGAGGACAGGGATTTTGCTGAGCAGTTCTTC. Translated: CASSLEDRDFAEQFF.

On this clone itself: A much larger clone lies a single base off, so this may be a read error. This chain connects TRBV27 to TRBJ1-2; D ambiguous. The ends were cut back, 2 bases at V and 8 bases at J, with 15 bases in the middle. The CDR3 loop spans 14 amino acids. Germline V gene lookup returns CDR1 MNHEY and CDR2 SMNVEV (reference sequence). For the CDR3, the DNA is TGTGCCAGCAGTTTAGGGAGCAGGCCTAGCGGCTACACCTTC. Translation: CASSLGSRPSGYTF.